This entry describes one T cell receptor (beta chain). Its antigen has not been determined. Per-base quality was not reported, and no clone a single base away is much larger than it. Systemically healthy Caucasian individuals from Russia, approximately 39 in total and aged roughly 6 to 100 years, were included as donors. Each donor gave ten milliliters of peripheral blood, drawn into EDTA-treated Vacutainer tubes. PBMCs were isolated by Ficoll-Paque density-gradient centrifugation, with at least 6 million obtained per sample. Trizol reagent was used to extract total RNA from the PBMCs, yielding at least 5.5 micrograms per sample. Naive CD45RAhigh/CD27high T cell percentages were measured by flow cytometry on a PBMC aliquot from every donor. In the germline V gene (reference sequence), CDR1 corresponds to DFQATT and CDR2 to SNEGSKA. The CDR3 holds 15 amino acids from the cysteine to the phenylalanine. Here the CDR3 DNA is all that survives: 45 bases in frame from base 1. Unmatched junction bases come to 8, with V trimmed by 1 base and J by 9 bases.

Library generation was performed with 5' RACE. The sequencing machine was an Illumina HiSeq 2500. A second roughly 7 to 11 cycle PCR used a sample-barcoded 5' primer and a J-beta primer mix. Each TCR beta cDNA molecule received a unique molecular identifier from a template-switch 5' adaptor carrying 12 random nucleotides. Each sample yielded at least 3 million CDR3-containing paired-end reads. All of the RNA was converted into first-strand cDNA using the Mint cDNA synthesis kit, with a TRBC-specific oligonucleotide serving as the primer. After uracil-DNA glycosylase treatment, a first 18-cycle PCR used universal primers M1SS and BC2_uni_R on all cDNA. Regarding the original processing steps: Each sample was normalized by randomly selecting 1 million high-quality reads, each carrying a distinct molecular identifier. Reads sharing molecular identifiers were discarded rather than binned into consensus sequences. MiTCR, set to a Q25 quality threshold and the strictest error-elimination algorithm, was used for CDR3 identification, clonotype clustering and error correction. A nonparametric unseen species model with Euler transformation was used to estimate lower-bound total TCR beta diversity. The raw public data were reprocessed by TCRdb itself: fastp quality trimming at Q25, MiXCR clonotype calling, in-frame beta chains only. Identical CDR3 proteins give one entry, which carries the most common genes and DNA. It is TCRdb's table, rather than the study itself, that gives the V and J calls and clone size. Here the sample has roughly 800,000 distinct CDR3 sequences; about 53% occur a single time. 41% of the sample lies in the top ten.

The data originate from a study of blood T cells in healthy people across ages (dated by TCRdb to the mid-2010s). About the investigation overall: In model experiments, roughly one uniquely barcoded TCR beta cDNA molecule per two T cells was captured by template switching. The study measured age-related changes in TCR beta repertoire diversity using deep sequencing normalized with unique cDNA molecular identifiers. Donors were grouped into four age groups: young (average about 15 years), middle-aged (around 39), aged (around 62) and long-lived (about 90). To avoid experimental bias, donors of different ages were distributed randomly across sequencing lanes. Two additional independent replicas of 1 million unique cDNA reads from the same blood draw were analyzed for two donors (one aged 18 to 29 and one aged 80 or older).

Overall study outcomes, separate from this receptor: Estimates of total diversity based on one million sequenced T cells were considered lower bounds and underestimates. As age increased, observed TCR beta diversity per million T cells dropped in a roughly linear way, and a significant reduction was already evident by age about 40. Compared with the aged group, the long-lived group had more naive CD4+ T cells, fewer expanded clones and increased TCR diversity, a pattern suggesting age selection. There was a strong correlation between observed TCR beta diversity and the percentage of naive T cells measured by flow cytometry. Bulk unsorted PBMC profiling prevented conclusive comparison of naive and antigen-experienced compartments. The CMV infection status of donors was not known, potentially confounding age-related changes in expanded clonotypes.

Recombination connected TRBV20-1 to TRBJ2-3; 12 of the junction bases match TRBD2. The sample was blood. The clonotype comes from an elderly man in good health. The CDR3: CSARGLAGGPRTQYF. The nucleotide sequence is given as TGCAGTGCTAGAGGGCTAGCGGGAGGGCCAAGAACGCAGTATTTT.